The rows below give T cell receptor beta chains drawn from one sample of a study of T cell responses to AZD1222 COVID-19 vaccine. Profiled with immunoSEQ multiplex PCR; TCRdb holds only in-frame clones, not every one. The sample shows some 200,000 clones, approximately 90% of them seen only once. The input for sequencing was peripheral blood, taken 28 days after the second AZD1222 dose. Receptors were obtained from an adult who received the AZD1222 COVID-19 vaccine. Both conserved end residues are part of each CDR3. A D gene is named only where the DNA matches it firmly. Rows give clone size only sometimes, using once, few, many, or a class for an expanded clone.

TRBJ2-1 - TRBD2 TRBV6-5 TGTGCCAGCAGTTACTCGAGTAGCGGGAGAGCCGGGGCTATGTTCTTC CASSYSSSGRAGAMFF
TRBJ2-3 - - TRBV6-6 TGTGCCAGCGGATCGGCCGAGAGGTCAGATACGCAGTATTTT CASGSAERSDTQYF
TRBJ2-2 - - TRBV6-5 TGTGCCAGCTCTACTCAAAACACCGGGGAGCTGTTTTTT CASSTQNTGELFF
TRBJ1-1 - - TRBV28 TGTGCCAGCAGCCCTCTGGGCGAGGAGAACACTGAAGCTTTCTTT CASSPLGEENTEAFF
TRBJ1-6 - - TRBV6-6 TGTGCCAGCTCGGCGGCACCGGATAATTCACCCCTCCACTTT CASSAAPDNSPLHF
TRBJ2-1 - - TRBV4-1 TGCGCCAGCAGCCAAGGTTCTTTCCCCCCCAGGGACGACAATGAGCAGTTCTTC CASSQGSFPPRDDNEQFF
TRBJ1-3 - - TRBV10-3 TGTGCCATCAGTGAGTCGAGGGGCTCTGGAAACACCATATATTTT CAISESRGSGNTIYF
TRBJ1-5 - - TRBV15 TGTGCCACCAGCAGAGTGGGCCAGCCCCAGCATTTT CATSRVGQPQHF
TRBJ1-1 - - TRBV28 TGTGCCAGCAGTTCCACCGGTTACACTGAAGCTTTCTTT CASSSTGYTEAFF
TRBJ2-3 - TRBD2 TRBV30 TGTGCCTTTGGGGGGGGAGATGCCCCAGATACGCAGTATTTT CAFGGGDAPDTQYF
TRBJ2-1 - - TRBV5-5 TGTGCCAGCAGCTTAGGGGACTTACAGTTCTTC CASSLGDLQFF
TRBJ1-1 - - TRBV12-3/TRBV12-4 TGTGCCAGCAGTCTCGGACGGATCACTGAAGCTTTCTTT CASSLGRITEAFF
TRBJ2-7 once TRBD2 TRBV25-1 TGTGCCAGCAGTAAATTAGCGGGAGGAACACTCTCCTACGAGCAGTACTTC CASSKLAGGTLSYEQYF
TRBJ1-1 - - TRBV2 TGTGCCAGCAGTGGACTATTTTACACTGAAGCTTTCTTT CASSGLFYTEAFF
TRBJ2-2 - TRBD2 TRBV18 TGTGCCAGCTCACCCGGGACTAGCGGGAGTATTTCCGGGGAGCTGTTTTTT CASSPGTSGSISGELFF
TRBJ2-1 - TRBD1 TRBV6-4 TGTGCCAGCAGTGCGGGTCAGGGGGCTTTCAATGAGCAGTTCTTC CASSAGQGAFNEQFF
TRBJ1-5 few - TRBV6-6 TGTGCCAGCAGTTACGAACAGTTCAGCAATCAGCCCCAGCATTTT CASSYEQFSNQPQHF
TRBJ2-1 - TRBD2 TRBV18 TGTGCCAGCTCCCAGGGGACTAGCGGGATATACAATGAGCAGTTCTTC CASSQGTSGIYNEQFF
TRBJ2-7 - - TRBV13 TGTGCCAGCAGCTTAGGCCTAGGAGTGGGAGGCTCCTACGAGCAGTACTTC CASSLGLGVGGSYEQYF
TRBJ2-1 - TRBD2 TRBV5-1 TGCGCCAGCAGCTTGGCCCTGGGGGAGGGATCCAATGAGCAGTTCTTC CASSLALGEGSNEQFF
TRBJ2-7 - - TRBV9 TGTGCCAGCAGCGCCGGGGTAGGGGCCGCGCAGTACTTC CASSAGVGAAQYF
TRBJ1-1 - - TRBV28 TGTGCCAGCAGTTTATTGGGACTGCCTAACACTGAAGCTTTCTTT CASSLLGLPNTEAFF
TRBJ1-4 once TRBD1 TRBV4-1 TGCGCCAGCAGCCTAATGCCGGGACAGGGATATGAAAAACTGTTTTTT CASSLMPGQGYEKLFF
TRBJ2-1 - - TRBV7-3 TGTGCCAGCAGCTTAAACAGGGGAGGTGAGCAGTTCTTC CASSLNRGGEQFF
TRBJ1-1 - - TRBV4-2 TGTGCCAGCAGCCAAGATGCGGGGAACACTGAAGCTTTCTTT CASSQDAGNTEAFF
TRBJ2-7 once TRBD1 TRBV7-8 TGTGCCAGCAGCGGGGACAGGGAGTACGAGCAGTACTTC CASSGDREYEQYF
TRBJ2-1 - TRBD2 TRBV3-1/TRBV3-2 TGTGCCAGCAGCCATATACCTAGCGGGAGGTTCCTTGAGCAGTTCTTC CASSHIPSGRFLEQFF
TRBJ2-1 - - TRBV4-3 TGCGCCAGCAGCCAACTGAATGAGCAGTTCTTC CASSQLNEQFF